These T cell receptor beta chains were read from a single sample in a study of cytomegalovirus exposure and HLA in healthy donors. Assay: immunoSEQ multiplex PCR; the TCRdb copy retains only in-frame clones and omits some. Of about 150,000 clones in the sample, 60% to 70% were seen once. Sequenced sample: PBMCs. These receptors originate from a woman aged 55-69 years in good health and CMV-seropositive. The CDR3 runs from the conserved cysteine through the conserved F or W. A D gene is named only where the DNA matches it firmly.

V: TRBV19
D: TRBD1
J: TRBJ2-1
CDR3: CASSMQDRAPNEQFF

V: TRBV10-3
D: NA
J: TRBJ1-6
CDR3: CAISEGQGNSPLHF

V: TRBV6-5
D: NA
J: TRBJ2-1
CDR3: CASSYRTLHEQFF

V: TRBV18
D: NA
J: TRBJ1-5
CDR3: CASSPGGGEDQPQHF

V: TRBV6-1
D: NA
J: TRBJ1-5
CDR3: CASSKQGVSNQPQHF

V: TRBV28
D: NA
J: TRBJ2-7
CDR3: CASSLYGGSPYEQYF

V: TRBV30
D: NA
J: TRBJ1-1
CDR3: CAWSGTGSRGTEAFF

V: TRBV7-7
D: TRBD2
J: TRBJ2-1
CDR3: CASSLDSSGRYEQFF

V: TRBV5-1
D: NA
J: TRBJ2-1
CDR3: CASSLGAPGLNEQFF

V: TRBV7-9
D: TRBD1
J: TRBJ2-5
CDR3: CASSFGQGLSISRETQYF

V: TRBV10-3
D: TRBD1
J: TRBJ1-1
CDR3: CATVAGTGGFRNTEAFF

V: TRBV2
D: TRBD1
J: TRBJ1-2
CDR3: CASRGQGMGSYGYTF

V: TRBV4-3
D: TRBD1
J: TRBJ2-2
CDR3: CASSQVDTGGAPTGELFF

V: TRBV7-7
D: NA
J: TRBJ2-5
CDR3: CASSLTGTLGETQYF

V: TRBV5-1
D: TRBD1
J: TRBJ1-2
CDR3: CASSLDPTGGGGYTF

V: TRBV2
D: NA
J: TRBJ1-1
CDR3: CASGRTTEAFF

V: TRBV27
D: NA
J: TRBJ2-1
CDR3: CASSWSSGLYNEQFF

V: TRBV28
D: NA
J: TRBJ2-1
CDR3: CASSLMRPGYNEQFF

V: TRBV7-6
D: TRBD2
J: TRBJ2-7
CDR3: CASKSSGSHEQYF

V: TRBV11-2
D: NA
J: TRBJ2-5
CDR3: CASSLARLVSRGQETQYF

V: TRBV29-1
D: NA
J: TRBJ2-7
CDR3: CSAEGANGLREQYF

V: TRBV30
D: TRBD1
J: TRBJ2-3
CDR3: CAWRDRGTDTQYF

V: TRBV18
D: NA
J: TRBJ1-5
CDR3: CASSPGDQPQHF